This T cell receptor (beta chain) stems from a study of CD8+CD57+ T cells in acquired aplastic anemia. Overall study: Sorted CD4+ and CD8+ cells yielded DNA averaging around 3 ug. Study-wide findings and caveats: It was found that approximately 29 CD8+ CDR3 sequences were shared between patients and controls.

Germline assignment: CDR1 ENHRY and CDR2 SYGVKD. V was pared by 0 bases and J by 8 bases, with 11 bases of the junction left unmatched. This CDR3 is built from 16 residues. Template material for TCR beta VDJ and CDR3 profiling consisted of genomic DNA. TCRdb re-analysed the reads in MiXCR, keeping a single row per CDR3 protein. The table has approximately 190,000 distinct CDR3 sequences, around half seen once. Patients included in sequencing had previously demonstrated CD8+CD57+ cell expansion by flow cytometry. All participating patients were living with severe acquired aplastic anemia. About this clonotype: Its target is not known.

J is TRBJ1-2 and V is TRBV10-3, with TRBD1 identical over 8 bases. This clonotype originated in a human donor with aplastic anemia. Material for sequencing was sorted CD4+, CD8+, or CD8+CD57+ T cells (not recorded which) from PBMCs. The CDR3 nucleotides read TGTGCCATCAGTGAGTCTCGGACAGGGCTCGAGCTGGGCTACACCTTC. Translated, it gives CAISESRTGLELGYTF.